This passage covers 27 T cell receptor beta chains from one sample sequenced in a study of T cells in Graves' hyperthyroidism and ophthalmopathy (dated by TCRdb to between 2018 and 2020). Receptors were amplified or captured by multiplex PCR. Sequencing was carried out with an Illumina HiSeq 2000. The TCR beta CDR3 regions were amplified from the RNA transcripts. The first round of RT-PCR for the TCR CDR3 was performed with the HTBI primer set and the Qiagen OneStep RT-PCR kit. TCRdb's own reprocessing of the public reads used fastp at Q25 and MiXCR and kept productive beta chains. Rows merge per CDR3 protein into single entries with the most common DNA and genes. In this sample the table shows about 360,000 distinct CDR3 sequences, around 13% of which occur a single time. 9.2% of the sample rests with the top ten. The material sequenced was blood. The receptors here all came from a woman aged 18-35 years with Graves' hyperthyroidism.

This clonotype was counted many times. The chain recombines TRBV28 with TRBJ2-7; 9 bases are a match to TRBD2. V lost 11 bases and J lost 2; bases outside the gene matches: 13. CDR1 and CDR2 from the germline V gene are MDHEN and SYDVKM. This CDR3 has 15 amino acids. The CDR3 is CALDSGSSGAYEQYF. The DNA for the CDR3 is TGTGCCTTGGATAGCGGGAGTAGTGGGGCCTACGAGCAGTACTTC.

The sample holds many counts of this clonotype. This rearrangement joins TRBV7-9 to TRBJ2-2, with a tentative D call TRBD2 (5 bases). The CDR3 sequence is 16 residues long. V lost 6 bases and J 8 bases, leaving 22 bases between the germline ends. Germline lookup yields CDR1 SEHNR and CDR2 FQNEAQ (reference sequence). This CDR3 reads CASRTAVDGTTGELFF. CDR3 sequence (DNA): TGTGCCAGCAGAACAGCGGTTGATGGTACCACAGGGGAGCTGTTTTTT.

The rearrangement joins TRBV6-1 to TRBJ1-4, with no clear D. The germline V gene encodes CDR1 MNHNS and CDR2 SASEGT. This CDR3 contains 13 residues. The V end was cut by 6 bases, the J end by 2 bases, with 7 bases between. The CDR3 nucleotides read TGTGCCAGCAGAGGACGTACTAATGAAAAACTGTTTTTT. Translated: CASRGRTNEKLFF.

At least ten counts were recorded for this clonotype. The CDR3 DNA reads as TGTGCCAGCAGCCCCGGGGGCCAGGGGGTGAATCAGCCCCAGCATTTT. The encoded protein is CASSPGGQGVNQPQHF. The V call is TRBV7-2, the J call TRBJ1-5, with 7 bases lining up with TRBD1. CDR1 and CDR2 (germline): SGHTA, FQGNSA. The CDR3 consists of 16 residues. V trimming: 5 bases; J trimming: 4 bases; junction bases outside the gene matches: 11.

Turning to this clonotype: A much larger clone lies one base from this, so it may be a read error. This chain links TRBV27 with TRBJ2-1; no reliable D call. CDR3 length equals 17 residues. Germline CDR1 is MNHEY and CDR2 is SMNVEV (reference sequence). CDR3 sequence reads: CASSLSLDGISYNEQLF. The CDR3 bases are TGTGCCAGCAGTTTATCTCTCGACGGAATCTCCTACAATGAGCAGCTCTTC.

V usage is TRBV11-2 and J usage is TRBJ1-1; no clear D. The CDR3 sequence is 12 residues long. The ends were cut back, 0 bases at V and 5 bases at J, with 4 bases in the middle. Germline V lookup: CDR1 SGHAT, CDR2 FQNNGV. This CDR3 is CASSLDRTEAFF. CDR3 DNA sequence: TGTGCCAGCAGCTTAGATCGAACTGAAGCTTTCTTT.

The gene calls are TRBV4-3 and TRBJ2-7; D ambiguous. V was clipped by 4 bases and J by 3 bases, with 13 bases between them. The CDR3 sequence is 14 residues long. CDR1 LGHNA and CDR2 YSLEER come from the germline V gene. The CDR3 loop reads CASSLLSGDYEQYF. In DNA, the CDR3 is TGCGCCAGCAGCCTTCTCTCTGGGGACTACGAGCAGTACTTC.

In its sample, this clonotype was seen many times. This chain links TRBV6-1 with TRBJ1-6; D is ambiguous. V lost 5 bases and J 7 bases, leaving 15 bases between the germline ends. CDR1 and CDR2 from the germline V gene are MNHNS and SASEGT. This CDR3 spans 15 amino acids. This CDR3 reads CASSYSTVANSPLHF. The CDR3 DNA is TGTGCCAGCAGTTACAGTACAGTAGCCAATTCACCCCTCCACTTT.

This clonotype was picked up many times. J is TRBJ1-5 and V is TRBV7-2; 8 bases align to TRBD1. CDR3 length: 15 residues. CDR1 is SGHTA, CDR2 FQGNSA, per germline. V shed 1 base and J 6 bases; nucleotides not matched to a gene: 5. The CDR3: CASSLEGQGGQPQHF. The CDR3 DNA is TGTGCCAGCAGCTTAGAAGGACAGGGAGGTCAGCCCCAGCATTTT.

There are many counts of this clonotype. The chain uses TRBV6-1 and TRBJ2-7; D is perhaps TRBD2 (6 bases). Germline V gene sequence: CDR1 MNHNS, CDR2 SASEGT. Between the trimmed V and J ends, which lost 1 base and 2 bases, there was a span of 6 bases. CDR3 length: 13 amino acids. For the CDR3, the DNA is TGTGCCAGCAGTGAAGGCGGGACCTACGAGCAGTACTTC. Translation gives CASSEGGTYEQYF.

This clonotype appeared many times. V gene TRBV6-2 or TRBV6-3 combines with J gene TRBJ1-5, with unresolved D. CDR1 is MNHEY and CDR2 is SVGEGT in the germline V gene. Trimming shortened V by 0 bases and J by 3 bases, and 9 bases separated the two germline ends. This CDR3 contains 15 residues. The CDR3 DNA reads as TGTGCCAGCAGTTACTCCCAGCAATCCAATCAGCCCCAGCATTTT. Protein sequence: CASSYSQQSNQPQHF.

The chain recombines TRBV5-1 with TRBJ1-5; D is unclear. V was cut by 7 bases and J by 7 bases, with 21 bases left in between. This CDR3 contains 15 residues. CDR1 and CDR2 from the germline V gene are SGHRS and YFSETQ. This chain's CDR3 is CASSEGRSVQQPQHF. CDR3 DNA sequence: TGCGCCAGCTCTGAAGGAAGGTCAGTACAGCAGCCCCAGCATTTT. The full variable domain, its missing parts supplied by reference TRBV5-1 and TRBJ1-5, is KAGVTQTPRYLIKTRGQQVTLSCSPISGHRSVSWYQQTPGQGLQFLFEYFSETQRNKGNFPGRFSGRQFSNSRSEMNVSTLELGDSALYLCASSEGRSVQQPQHFGDGTRLSIL.

This clonotype showed up many times. The chain employs TRBV24-1 and TRBJ2-2; D uncertain. V shed 4 bases and J shed 6 bases, with 11 bases lying between them. This CDR3 is built from 14 residues. The germline gives CDR1 KGHDR, CDR2 SFDVKD. CDR3 sequence (DNA): TGTGCCACCAGTGAACAAAGGGTATCCGGGGAGCTGTTTTTT. Its translation: CATSEQRVSGELFF.

This clonotype has a count of ten or more. CDR3 sequence: CASSHDSDTQYF. CDR3 nucleotides: TGTGCCAGCAGCCACGACTCAGATACGCAGTATTTT. The chain links TRBV12-3 or TRBV12-4 to TRBJ2-3, with D unresolved. Trimming pared 6 bases from V and 4 bases from J, leaving 8 bases between. The CDR3 extends over 12 amino acids.

The V gene is TRBV6-1, the J gene TRBJ2-1; TRBD1 matches at 11 bases. The CDR3 consists of 12 residues. V trimming: 11 bases; J trimming: 6 bases; junction bases outside the gene matches: 3. The germline V gene encodes CDR1 MNHNS and CDR2 SASEGT. CDR3 in DNA: TGTGCCGGGGGGACAGGGGGCAATGAGCAGTTCTTC. Translating gives CAGGTGGNEQFF.

There are many counts of this clonotype. The chain couples TRBV7-3 to TRBJ2-3; TRBD2 agrees at 12 bases. Germline assignment: CDR1 SGHTA and CDR2 FQGTGA. The CDR3 sequence is 16 residues long. Trimming took 2 bases from V and 4 from J; bases not matched to a gene: 4. The CDR3 bases are TGTGCCAGCAGCTTACTAGCGGGAGGGGTCCCAGATACGCAGTATTTT. Translation: CASSLLAGGVPDTQYF. The variable domain in full, with the rest retrieved from reference TRBV7-3 and TRBJ2-3, is GAGVSQTPSNKVTEKGKYVELRCDPISGHTALYWYRQSLGQGPEFLIYFQGTGAADDSGLPNDRFFAVRPEGSVSTLKIQRTERGDSAVYLCASSLLAGGVPDTQYFGPGTRLTVL.

The chain links TRBV19 to TRBJ1-2; D unresolved. This CDR3 region has 14 residues. From germline, CDR1 is LNHDA and CDR2 SQIVND (reference sequence). Trimming removed 5 bases from V and 8 bases from J, with 18 bases in between. The CDR3 sequence is CASSPGEYSGGYTF. Written as DNA, the CDR3 is TGTGCCAGTAGTCCCGGAGAGTACTCCGGGGGCTACACCTTC.

There are many counts of this clonotype. The rearrangement uses TRBV12-3 or TRBV12-4 and TRBJ2-5, with D hard to call. V was clipped by 5 bases and J by 4 bases, with 5 bases between them. The CDR3 has 11 amino acids. The CDR3 protein is CASSTTETQYF. The CDR3 DNA is TGTGCCAGCAGTACTACAGAGACCCAGTACTTC.

J is TRBJ1-1 and V is TRBV20-1; 8 positions agree with TRBD1. Trimming cost V 6 bases and J 2 bases; bases outside gene matches: 11. The CDR3 loop spans 15 amino acids. Germline loops: CDR1 DFQATT, CDR2 SNEGSKA (reference sequence). The CDR3 DNA sequence: TGCAGTGCCCCAGAAGCCCAGGGGGCAAACACTGAAGCTTTCTTT. This codes for CSAPEAQGANTEAFF.

This clonotype appeared many times. The chain recombines TRBV9 with TRBJ1-6; tentative D call: TRBD1 (5 bases). Germline V gives CDR1 SGDLS, CDR2 YYNGEE. There are 15 residues in the CDR3. Trimming left V 1 base short and J 7 bases short, with 12 bases between. The DNA of the CDR3 is TGTGCCAGCAGCGTATCGGGACGGGAAAATTCACCCCTCCACTTT. Protein sequence: CASSVSGRENSPLHF.

There are many counts of this clonotype. The CDR3 protein is CATSPQGGRLNTEAFF. The DNA for the CDR3 is TGTGCCACCAGCCCCCAAGGGGGCAGGCTGAACACTGAAGCTTTCTTT. The rearrangement joins TRBV15 to TRBJ1-1; TRBD1 agrees at 7 bases. Germline V CDR1 and CDR2: LNHNV, YYDKDF (reference sequence). This CDR3 is 16 amino acids long. Germline trimming cut 5 bases from V and 0 bases from J; bases unmatched to any gene: 9.

This clonotype was detected many times. V gene TRBV5-1 combines with J gene TRBJ1-1; 9 bases agree with TRBD1. J lost 4 bases, V lost 3 bases, and 7 bases had no gene match. CDR3 size: 15 residues. CDR1 is SGHRS and CDR2 is YFSETQ in the germline V gene. The CDR3 is CASSWTGALSTEAFF. The CDR3 coding sequence is TGCGCCAGCAGCTGGACAGGGGCCCTGAGCACTGAAGCTTTCTTT. Drawing the rest from reference TRBV5-1 and TRBJ1-1, the complete variable domain is KAGVTQTPRYLIKTRGQQVTLSCSPISGHRSVSWYQQTPGQGLQFLFEYFSETQRNKGNFPGRFSGRQFSNSRSEMNVSTLELGDSALYLCASSWTGALSTEAFFGQGTRLTVV.

This clonotype was recorded many times. The chain uses TRBV11-2 and TRBJ2-7; D not certain. V shed 5 bases and J shed 2 bases, with 16 bases lying between them. CDR3 length: 15 amino acids. Per the germline V gene, CDR1 is SGHAT and CDR2 is FQNNGV. The CDR3 DNA is TGTGCCAGCAGCGTAGCCTCCTCGCCCCCCTACGAGCAGTACTTC. Protein sequence: CASSVASSPPYEQYF.

This clonotype was seen more than once but under ten times. The chain combines TRBV20-1 with TRBJ1-2; 7 bases are a match to TRBD1. CDR3 length: 13 amino acids. From germline, CDR1 is DFQATT and CDR2 SNEGSKA (reference sequence). V was clipped by 2 bases and J by 4 bases; unmatched bases: 4. The CDR3 bases are TGCAGTGCTAGAAAGGACAGGAGCTATGGCTACACCTTC. Translated, it gives CSARKDRSYGYTF.

This clonotype has a count of ten or more. V is TRBV27 and J is TRBJ1-1; tentative D call: TRBD1 (5 bases). The CDR3 runs 13 residues. V was pared by 3 bases and J by 4 bases, with 9 bases between. Germline loops: CDR1 MNHEY, CDR2 SMNVEV (reference sequence). The CDR3 here is CASSFRGSTEAFF. The CDR3 bases are TGTGCCAGCAGTTTTCGGGGGTCCACTGAAGCTTTCTTT.

This clonotype was seen at least ten times. The V gene is TRBV12-3 or TRBV12-4, the J gene TRBJ1-1, with a possible D match to TRBD1 (5 bases). The CDR3 extends over 13 amino acids. Trimming cost V 3 bases and J 1 base, with 6 bases left between them. In nucleotides, the CDR3 is TGTGCCAGCAGTTTTGGGGGGAACACTGAAGCTTTCTTT. Its translation is CASSFGGNTEAFF.

This clonotype came up many times. The chain couples TRBV3-1 to TRBJ1-1; possible D gene TRBD1, 5 bases. Trimming took off 0 bases at V and 2 bases at J, with 16 bases between the two ends. The CDR3 is made up of 17 amino acids. Germline lookup yields CDR1 LGHDT and CDR2 YNNKEL (reference sequence). CDR3: CASSQEWQRTLNTEAFF. CDR3 sequence (DNA): TGTGCCAGCAGCCAAGAATGGCAGAGGACACTAAACACTGAAGCTTTCTTT.